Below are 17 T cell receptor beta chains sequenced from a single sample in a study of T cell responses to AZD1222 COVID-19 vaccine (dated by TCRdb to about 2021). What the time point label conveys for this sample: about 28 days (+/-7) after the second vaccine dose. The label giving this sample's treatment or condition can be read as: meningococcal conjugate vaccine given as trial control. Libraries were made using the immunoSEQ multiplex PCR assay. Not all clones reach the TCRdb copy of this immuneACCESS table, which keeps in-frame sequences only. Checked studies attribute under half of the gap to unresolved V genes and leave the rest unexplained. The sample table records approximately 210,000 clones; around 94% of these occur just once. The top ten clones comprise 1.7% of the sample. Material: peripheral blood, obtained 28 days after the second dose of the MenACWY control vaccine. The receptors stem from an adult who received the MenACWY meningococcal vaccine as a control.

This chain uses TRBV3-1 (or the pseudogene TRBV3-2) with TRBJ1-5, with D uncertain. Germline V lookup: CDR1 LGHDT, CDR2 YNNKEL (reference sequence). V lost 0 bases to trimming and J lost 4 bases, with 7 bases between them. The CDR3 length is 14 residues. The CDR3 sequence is CASSQDNGNQPQHF. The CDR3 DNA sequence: TGTGCCAGCAGCCAAGATAATGGAAATCAGCCCCAGCATTTT.

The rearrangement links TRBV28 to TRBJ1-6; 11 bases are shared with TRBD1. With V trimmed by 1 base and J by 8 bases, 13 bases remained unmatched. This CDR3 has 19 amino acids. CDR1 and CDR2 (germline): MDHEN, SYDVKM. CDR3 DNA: TGTGCCAGCAGTTTATTTTGGACAGGGGGCGATTTTGTGGATTCACCCCTCCACTTT. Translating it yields CASSLFWTGGDFVDSPLHF.

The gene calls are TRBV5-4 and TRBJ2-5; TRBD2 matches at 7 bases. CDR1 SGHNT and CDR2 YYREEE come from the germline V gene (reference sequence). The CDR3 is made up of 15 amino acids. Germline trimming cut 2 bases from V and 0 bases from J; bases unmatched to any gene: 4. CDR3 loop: CASSFELANQETQYF. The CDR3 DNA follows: TGTGCCAGCAGCTTCGAACTAGCGAACCAAGAGACCCAGTACTTC.

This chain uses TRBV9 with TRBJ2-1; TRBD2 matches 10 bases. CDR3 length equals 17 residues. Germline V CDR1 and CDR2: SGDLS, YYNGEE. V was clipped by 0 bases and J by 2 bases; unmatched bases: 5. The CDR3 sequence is CASSVELTSGPYNEQFF. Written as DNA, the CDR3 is TGTGCCAGCAGCGTAGAATTGACTAGCGGGCCCTACAATGAGCAGTTCTTC.

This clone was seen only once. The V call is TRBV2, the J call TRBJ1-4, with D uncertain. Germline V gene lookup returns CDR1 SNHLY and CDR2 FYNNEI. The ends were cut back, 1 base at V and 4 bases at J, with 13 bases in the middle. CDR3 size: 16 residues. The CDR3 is CASSEVEAGFNEKLFF. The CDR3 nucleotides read TGTGCCAGCAGTGAAGTTGAGGCGGGATTTAATGAAAAACTGTTTTTT.

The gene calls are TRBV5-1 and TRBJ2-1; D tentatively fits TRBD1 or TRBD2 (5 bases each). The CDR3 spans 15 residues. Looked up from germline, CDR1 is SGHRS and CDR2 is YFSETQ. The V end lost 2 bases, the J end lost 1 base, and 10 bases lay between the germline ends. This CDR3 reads CASSFSEGSYNEQFF. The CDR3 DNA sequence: TGCGCCAGCAGCTTTAGCGAGGGGTCCTACAATGAGCAGTTCTTC.

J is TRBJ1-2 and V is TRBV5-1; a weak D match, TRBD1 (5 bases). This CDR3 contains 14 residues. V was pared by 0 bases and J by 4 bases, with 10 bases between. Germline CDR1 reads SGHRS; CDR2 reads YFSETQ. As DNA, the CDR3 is TGCGCCAGCAGCTTGGACTTTGGGGCCTATGGCTACACCTTC. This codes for CASSLDFGAYGYTF.

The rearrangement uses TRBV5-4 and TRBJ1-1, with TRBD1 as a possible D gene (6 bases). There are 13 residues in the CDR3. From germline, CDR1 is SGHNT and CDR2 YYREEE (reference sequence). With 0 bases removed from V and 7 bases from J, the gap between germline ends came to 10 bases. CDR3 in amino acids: CASSLGGTIEAFF. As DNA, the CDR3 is TGTGCCAGCAGCTTGGGGGGGACAATTGAAGCTTTCTTT.

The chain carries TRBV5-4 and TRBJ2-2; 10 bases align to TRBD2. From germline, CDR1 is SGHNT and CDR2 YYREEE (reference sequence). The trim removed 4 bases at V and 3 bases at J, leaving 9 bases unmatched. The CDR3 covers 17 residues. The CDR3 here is CASSPVPSGSYTGELFF. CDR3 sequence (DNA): TGTGCCAGCAGCCCGGTCCCTAGCGGGAGTTACACCGGGGAGCTGTTTTTT.

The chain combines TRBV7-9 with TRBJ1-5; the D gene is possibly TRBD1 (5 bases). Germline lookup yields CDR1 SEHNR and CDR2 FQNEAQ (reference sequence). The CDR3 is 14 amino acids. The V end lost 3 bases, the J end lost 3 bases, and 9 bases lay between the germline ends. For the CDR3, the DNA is TGTGCCAGCAGCTTGGGACGGCTCAATCAGCCCCAGCATTTT. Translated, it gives CASSLGRLNQPQHF.

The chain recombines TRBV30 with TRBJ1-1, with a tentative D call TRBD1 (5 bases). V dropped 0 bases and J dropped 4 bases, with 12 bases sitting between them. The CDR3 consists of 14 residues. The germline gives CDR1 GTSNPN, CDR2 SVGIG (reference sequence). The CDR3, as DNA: TGTGCCTGGAGTGTAGGGGCCGGGGCCACTGAAGCTTTCTTT. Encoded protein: CAWSVGAGATEAFF.

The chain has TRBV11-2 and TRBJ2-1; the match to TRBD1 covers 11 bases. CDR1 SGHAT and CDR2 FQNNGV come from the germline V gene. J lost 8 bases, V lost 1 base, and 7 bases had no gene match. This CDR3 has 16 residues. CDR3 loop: CASSLGTGGIGDEQFF. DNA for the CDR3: TGTGCCAGCAGCTTAGGGACAGGGGGCATCGGGGATGAGCAGTTCTTC.

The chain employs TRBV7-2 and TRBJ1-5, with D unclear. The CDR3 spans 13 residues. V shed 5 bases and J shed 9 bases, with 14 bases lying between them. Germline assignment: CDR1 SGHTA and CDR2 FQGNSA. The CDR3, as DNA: TGTGCCAGCAGCAACGGGGAATCAAGGCCCCAGCATTTT. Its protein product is CASSNGESRPQHF.

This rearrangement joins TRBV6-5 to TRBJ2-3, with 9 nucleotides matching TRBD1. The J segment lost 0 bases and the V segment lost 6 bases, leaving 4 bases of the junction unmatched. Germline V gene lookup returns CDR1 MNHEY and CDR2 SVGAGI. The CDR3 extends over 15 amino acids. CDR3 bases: TGTGCCAGCAGACCGGGACAGGGTAGCACAGATACGCAGTATTTT. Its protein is CASRPGQGSTDTQYF.

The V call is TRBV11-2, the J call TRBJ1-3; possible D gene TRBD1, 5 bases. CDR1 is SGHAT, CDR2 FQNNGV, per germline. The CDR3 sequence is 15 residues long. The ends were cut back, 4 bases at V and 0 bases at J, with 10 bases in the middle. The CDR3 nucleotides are TGTGCCAGCAGCTGGGGACGGGCCTCTGGAAACACCATATATTTT. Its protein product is CASSWGRASGNTIYF.

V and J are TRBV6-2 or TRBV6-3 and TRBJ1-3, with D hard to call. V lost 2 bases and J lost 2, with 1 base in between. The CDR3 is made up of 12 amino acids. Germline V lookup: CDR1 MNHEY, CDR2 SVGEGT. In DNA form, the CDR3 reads TGTGCCAGCAGTTACCCTGGAAACACCATATATTTT. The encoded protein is CASSYPGNTIYF.

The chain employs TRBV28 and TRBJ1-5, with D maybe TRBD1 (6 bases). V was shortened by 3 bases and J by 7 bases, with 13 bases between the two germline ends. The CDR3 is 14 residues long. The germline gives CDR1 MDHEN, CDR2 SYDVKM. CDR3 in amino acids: CASSFGQQSQPQHF. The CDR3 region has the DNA TGTGCCAGCAGTTTCGGACAGCAAAGCCAGCCCCAGCATTTT. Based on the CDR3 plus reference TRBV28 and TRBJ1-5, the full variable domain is DVKVTQSSRYLVKRTGEKVFLECVQDMDHENMFWYRQDPGLGLRLIYFSYDVKMKEKGDIPEGYSVSREKKERFSLILESASTNQTSMYLCASSFGQQSQPQHFGDGTRLSIL.